This T cell receptor beta chain was documented in a study of T cell clones after liver transplantation. Study details: Until 12-24 months post-transplant, subjects got standard immunosuppression and no induction. Timepoints were pre-transplant, pre-withdrawal, and after withdrawal was completed or failed.

Study-level points and caveats: These preliminary findings come from unstandardized post-transplant sampling times.

This clone was detected once. The antigen remains unidentified. Some clones are missing from TCRdb's copy, which holds only in-frame ones; the method was immunoSEQ multiplex PCR. Here the sample spans about 33,000 clones, around 94% being singletons. Deletions cut 4 bases from V and 3 bases from J, with 14 bases between. The CDR3 runs to 15 residues. Germline lookup yields CDR1 MNHEY and CDR2 SMNVEV (reference sequence). The receptor was derived from a human patient who received a liver transplant. Some of these T cells may belong to the graft donor. The material was CD8+ T cells from blood, obtained 12 months after liver transplant. The chain employs TRBV27 and TRBJ2-3; unclear D gene. CDR3 bases: TGTGCCAGCAGTTCCCGGCCCCGGTTAACAGATACGCAGTATTTT. Protein sequence: CASSSRPRLTDTQYF.